This T cell receptor (beta chain) was profiled in a study of Ad26.COV2.S vaccination and SARS-CoV-2 variants. For the study at large: In the study, Ad26.COV2.S was injected intramuscularly once, or twice 56 days apart. Broader study findings: After vaccination, substantial breadth of spike-specific CD8+ and CD4+ responses was reported.

Regarding this clone: Antigen specificity is unknown.

Treatment denoted: about 20 received Ad26.COV2.S at low or high dose, single or two shots; about 5 received placebo; per-sample allocation not given. The investigators took samples on day 63 after the first vaccine or placebo injection. The repertoire was sequenced with immunoSEQ multiplex PCR; TCRdb's copy has only in-frame clones and lacks some. The sample comprises roughly 330,000 clones, 90% of which are singletons, and about 5.4% rests with the top ten. The input for sequencing was peripheral blood, taken in a trial of Ad26.COV2.S vaccine versus placebo. This TCR was recovered from a person aged 18-60 years who received the Ad26.COV2.S COVID-19 vaccine or a placebo.

Here the CDR3 reads CASSYPTSGGETQYF. CDR3 DNA sequence: TGTGCCAGCAGTTACCCGACTAGCGGGGGGGAGACCCAGTACTTC. J is TRBJ2-5 and V is TRBV6-5; 13 positions match TRBD2. The ends lost 2 bases at V and 5 bases at J; junction bases unmatched: 2. The CDR3 contains 15 residues. CDR1 MNHEY and CDR2 SVGAGI come from the germline V gene.